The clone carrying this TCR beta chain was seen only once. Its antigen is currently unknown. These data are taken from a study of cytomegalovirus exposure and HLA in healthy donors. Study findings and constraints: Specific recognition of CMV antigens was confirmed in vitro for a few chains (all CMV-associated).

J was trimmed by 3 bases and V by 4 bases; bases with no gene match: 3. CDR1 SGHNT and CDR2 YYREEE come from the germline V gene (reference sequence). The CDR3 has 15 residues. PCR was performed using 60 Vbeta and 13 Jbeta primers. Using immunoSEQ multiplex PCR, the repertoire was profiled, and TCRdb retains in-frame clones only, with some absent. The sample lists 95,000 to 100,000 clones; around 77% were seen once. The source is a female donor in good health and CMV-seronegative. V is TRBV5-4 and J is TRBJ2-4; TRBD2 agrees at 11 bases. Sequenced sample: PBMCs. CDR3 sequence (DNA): TGTGCCAGCAGCGTCGGACTAGCGGGCAAAAACATTCAGTACTTC. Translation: CASSVGLAGKNIQYF. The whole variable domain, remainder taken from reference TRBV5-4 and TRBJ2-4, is ETGVTQSPTHLIKTRGQQVTLRCSSQSGHNTVSWYQQALGQGPQFIFQYYREEENGRGNFPPRFSGLQFPNYSSELNVNALELDDSALYLCASSVGLAGKNIQYFGAGTRLSVL.